These 3 T cell receptor beta chains were sequenced from one sample in a study of cytomegalovirus exposure and HLA in healthy donors. The study ran its PCR with 60 Vbeta and 13 Jbeta primers. Assay used: immunoSEQ multiplex PCR; TCRdb lists only in-frame clones, some missing. This table has 150,000 to 200,000 clones, over 9.5% appearing once. Sequencing was performed on PBMCs. Source of these receptors: a man between 50 and 59 years old in good health and CMV-seropositive.

The table lists this clone with a few counts. The rearrangement joins TRBV7-9 to TRBJ2-3; D is possibly TRBD2 (6 bases). The germline CDR1 and CDR2 sequences are SEHNR and FQNEAQ (reference sequence). Trimming cost V 1 base and J 5 bases, with 13 bases left between them. CDR3 length: 15 amino acids. CDR3 in DNA: TGTGCCAGCAGCTTAGACGGGGGTAAGGTAGATACGCAGTATTTT. Translating gives CASSLDGGKVDTQYF. Full variable domain (missing parts from reference TRBV7-9 and TRBJ2-3): DTGVSQNPRHKITKRGQNVTFRCDPISEHNRLYWYRQTLGQGPEFLTYFQNEAQLEKSRLLSDRFSAERPKGSFSTLEIQRTEQGDSAMYLCASSLDGGKVDTQYFGPGTRLTVL.

This clone was recorded once. The chain uses TRBV5-4 and TRBJ2-6; D may be TRBD1 (5 bases). The CDR3 consists of 15 residues. The V and J ends lost 0 bases and 4 bases respectively, with 8 bases between them. Germline CDR1 and CDR2: SGHNT and YYREEE (reference sequence). CDR3 DNA: TGTGCCAGCAGCTTGGTGGGGCCCGGGGCCAACGTCCTGACTTTC. Translation: CASSLVGPGANVLTF.

This clone has a handful of counts. The chain employs TRBV6-6 and TRBJ2-1; D is perhaps TRBD2 (6 bases). Germline CDR1 is MNHNY and CDR2 is SVGAGI (reference sequence). Between the trimmed V and J ends, which lost 5 bases and 4 bases, there was a span of 12 bases. The CDR3 is 14 residues long. This CDR3 reads CASSTTGTYNEQFF. The CDR3 DNA sequence: TGTGCCAGCAGTACGACGGGGACTTACAATGAGCAGTTCTTC.